The 18 T cell receptor beta chains presented below share a single source sample, sequenced in a study of CD4 T cells in relation to SARS-CoV-2 and coronaviruses. The antigens these receptors bind are not known. CD4+ T cells from unexposed donors were obtained before the COVID-19 pandemic (2011-2018). CD4+ T cells were isolated from the cells after around eleven days of culture. Repertoires were generated with immunoSEQ multiplex PCR, while TCRdb's copy carries only in-frame clones and drops some. The table lists about 19,000 clones, over 65% of them singletons. The sequencing sample was made of CD4+ T cells from PBMCs, cultured in vitro. These receptors all come from a human donor in good health.

The sample holds a few counts of this clone. The CDR3, as DNA: TGCGCCAGCAGCTTGGTTCGGTCCAGGATTAACTATGGCTACACCTTC. It encodes CASSLVRSRINYGYTF. The chain is built from TRBV5-1 and TRBJ1-2; D is ambiguous. The V gene's germline CDR1 is SGHRS and CDR2 YFSETQ. The CDR3 consists of 16 residues. Trimming cost V 0 bases and J 1 base, with 13 bases left between them. Variable domain in full (rest from reference TRBV5-1 and TRBJ1-2): KAGVTQTPRYLIKTRGQQVTLSCSPISGHRSVSWYQQTPGQGLQFLFEYFSETQRNKGNFPGRFSGRQFSNSRSEMNVSTLELGDSALYLCASSLVRSRINYGYTFGSGTRLTVV.

This clone was picked up a small number of times. Other DNA sequences in the sample encode the same CDR3. The chain joins TRBV5-1 to TRBJ2-5; possibly TRBD2 for D (5 bases). Germline CDR1 is SGHRS and CDR2 is YFSETQ. Trimming removed 0 bases from V and 1 base from J, with 7 bases in between. This CDR3 contains 14 residues. The CDR3 sequence is CASSLDSGQETQYF. For the CDR3, the DNA is TGCGCCAGCAGCTTGGACAGCGGCCAAGAGACCCAGTACTTC.

V gene TRBV18 combines with J gene TRBJ1-2; 10 positions agree with TRBD1. The germline gives CDR1 KGHSH, CDR2 LQKENI. V trimming: 4 bases; J trimming: 5 bases; junction bases outside the gene matches: 4. The CDR3 sequence is 14 residues long. CDR3 coding DNA: TGTGCCAGCTCACTACGGGACAGGGGTTATGGCTACACCTTC. As protein: CASSLRDRGYGYTF.

The chain combines TRBV29-1 with TRBJ2-3, with TRBD2 as a possible D gene (5 bases). Germline CDR1 and CDR2: SQVTM and ANQGSEA. V was pared by 2 bases and J by 2 bases, with 14 bases between. The CDR3 totals 15 residues. CDR3 DNA: TGCAGCGTTGAAAGCGGCCAACTATACACAGATACGCAGTATTTT. Amino acids: CSVESGQLYTDTQYF.

The CDR3 nucleotides read TGTGCCAGCACAAAGAGCAGGGCGAACACCGGGGAGCTGTTTTTT. Protein product: CASTKSRANTGELFF. The chain combines TRBV2 with TRBJ2-2, with TRBD1 as a possible D gene (5 bases). The V and J ends lost 7 bases and 0 bases respectively, with 12 bases between them. Germline lookup yields CDR1 SNHLY and CDR2 FYNNEI. This CDR3 spans 15 amino acids.

The chain couples TRBV11-2 to TRBJ2-5; D unresolved. V was clipped by 3 bases and J by 5 bases, with 7 bases between them. CDR3 size: 12 residues. Germline loops: CDR1 SGHAT, CDR2 FQNNGV. In nucleotides, the CDR3 is TGTGCCAGCAGCTTCCAAGGGGAGACCCAGTACTTC. It translates to CASSFQGETQYF.

In its sample, this clone is large. The chain is built from TRBV24-1 and TRBJ1-2, with D tentatively TRBD1 (5 bases). Trimming left V 9 bases short and J 8 bases short, with 9 bases between. The germline CDR1 and CDR2 sequences are KGHDR and SFDVKD. This CDR3 region has 10 residues. CDR3 amino acids: CATRGSGYTF. The DNA of the CDR3 is TGTGCCACCCGGGGGTCGGGCTACACCTTC.

The V and J genes are TRBV7-2 and TRBJ2-5; D is unclear. The CDR3 runs 11 residues. Germline loops: CDR1 SGHTA, CDR2 FQGNSA. V shed 5 bases and J shed 2 bases, with 3 bases lying between them. CDR3 sequence: CASSAQETQYF. The CDR3 nucleotides are TGTGCCAGCAGCGCACAAGAGACCCAGTACTTC.

The chain uses TRBV6-2 or TRBV6-3 and TRBJ1-6; unclear D gene. This CDR3 is built from 12 residues. CDR1 is MNHEY and CDR2 is SVGEGT in the germline V gene. V dropped 6 bases and J dropped 9 bases, with 9 bases sitting between them. The CDR3 region has the DNA TGTGCCAGCAGCCGCCTGGGTTCACCCCTCCACTTT. Its translation is CASSRLGSPLHF.

The chain is built from TRBV6-6 and TRBJ2-3; D might be TRBD2 (5 bases). CDR1 and CDR2 from the germline V gene are MNHNY and SVGAGI (reference sequence). V lost 7 bases, J lost 0 bases, and 17 bases lay in between. The CDR3 length is 16 residues. Written as DNA, the CDR3 is TGTGCCAGCAAGGGAAAGCGGAAATTAAGCACAGATACGCAGTATTTT. It codes for CASKGKRKLSTDTQYF.

V usage is TRBV12-5 and J usage is TRBJ2-7; 11 nucleotides agree with TRBD2. CDR1 LGHNT and CDR2 FRNRAP come from the germline V gene. V lost 1 base to trimming and J lost 2 bases; unmatched junction nucleotides: 4. The CDR3 runs 16 residues. CDR3 residues: CASGLATSGATYEQYF. As DNA, the CDR3 is TGTGCTAGTGGTTTGGCGACTAGCGGGGCGACCTACGAGCAGTACTTC.

The genes are TRBV6-5 and TRBJ1-5; D might be TRBD1 (6 bases). Looked up from germline, CDR1 is MNHEY and CDR2 is SVGAGI. The CDR3 runs 15 residues. V gave up 3 bases and J gave up 7 bases, with 16 bases separating them. DNA of the CDR3: TGTGCCAGCAGTTATGGTACCCTCGGGGGCCAGCCCCAGCATTTT. Amino acids: CASSYGTLGGQPQHF.

This clone was seen a single time. The chain carries TRBV2 and TRBJ2-5; D not resolved. Trimming removed 7 bases at V and 1 base at J, with 13 bases between. The germline gives CDR1 SNHLY, CDR2 FYNNEI. The CDR3 runs to 14 residues. The CDR3 loop reads CASNPTTAQETQYF. CDR3 DNA: TGTGCCAGCAACCCTACGACTGCCCAAGAGACCCAGTACTTC.

The chain recombines TRBV5-8 with TRBJ2-7; D may be TRBD2 (6 bases). The V and J ends lost 3 bases and 1 base respectively, with 14 bases between them. Germline V lookup: CDR1 SGHTS, CDR2 YDEGEE. The CDR3 is 15 amino acids. The CDR3 region is CASSYLASGSYEQYF. The CDR3 coding sequence is TGTGCCAGCAGCTACCTAGCGTCGGGGTCCTACGAGCAGTACTTC. The whole variable domain, filled in from reference TRBV5-8 and TRBJ2-7, reads EAGVTQSPTHLIKTRGQQATLRCSPISGHTSVYWYQQALGLGLQFLLWYDEGEERNRGNFPPRFSGRQFPNYSSELNVNALELEDSALYLCASSYLASGSYEQYFGPGTRLTVT.

This chain joins TRBV12-3 or TRBV12-4 and TRBJ2-5; possible D gene TRBD2, 5 bases. The CDR3 consists of 12 residues. V lost 7 bases, J lost 7 bases, and 13 bases lay in between. CDR3 in amino acids: CASTPIEGTQYF. As DNA, the CDR3 is TGTGCCAGCACCCCCATTGAGGGGACCCAGTACTTC.

The rearrangement joins TRBV5-1 to TRBJ2-7, with 12 nucleotides matching TRBD2. CDR3 length: 15 amino acids. CDR1 SGHRS and CDR2 YFSETQ come from the germline V gene. J lost 6 bases, V lost 4 bases, and 8 bases had no gene match. This CDR3 reads CASSPLTSGSPEQYF. CDR3 bases: TGCGCCAGCAGCCCTCTGACTAGCGGGAGCCCCGAGCAGTACTTC.

The chain joins TRBV19 to TRBJ2-1, with 8 nucleotides matching TRBD1. CDR1 is LNHDA, CDR2 SQIVND, per germline (reference sequence). The CDR3 covers 14 residues. Unmatched junction bases numbered 9, after V lost 6 bases and J lost 8 bases. The CDR3 DNA reads as TGTGCCAGTAGGGTTGGACAGGGTACCGATGAGCAGTTCTTC. It is translated as CASRVGQGTDEQFF.

This rearrangement joins TRBV6-1 to TRBJ1-6; the D gene is possibly TRBD1 (6 bases). Germline V lookup: CDR1 MNHNS, CDR2 SASEGT. V was clipped by 3 bases and J by 9 bases, with 9 bases between them. This CDR3 spans 13 amino acids. The CDR3 spells CASSDRDTSPLHF. Here the CDR3 DNA reads TGTGCCAGCAGTGACAGGGACACTTCACCCCTCCACTTT.